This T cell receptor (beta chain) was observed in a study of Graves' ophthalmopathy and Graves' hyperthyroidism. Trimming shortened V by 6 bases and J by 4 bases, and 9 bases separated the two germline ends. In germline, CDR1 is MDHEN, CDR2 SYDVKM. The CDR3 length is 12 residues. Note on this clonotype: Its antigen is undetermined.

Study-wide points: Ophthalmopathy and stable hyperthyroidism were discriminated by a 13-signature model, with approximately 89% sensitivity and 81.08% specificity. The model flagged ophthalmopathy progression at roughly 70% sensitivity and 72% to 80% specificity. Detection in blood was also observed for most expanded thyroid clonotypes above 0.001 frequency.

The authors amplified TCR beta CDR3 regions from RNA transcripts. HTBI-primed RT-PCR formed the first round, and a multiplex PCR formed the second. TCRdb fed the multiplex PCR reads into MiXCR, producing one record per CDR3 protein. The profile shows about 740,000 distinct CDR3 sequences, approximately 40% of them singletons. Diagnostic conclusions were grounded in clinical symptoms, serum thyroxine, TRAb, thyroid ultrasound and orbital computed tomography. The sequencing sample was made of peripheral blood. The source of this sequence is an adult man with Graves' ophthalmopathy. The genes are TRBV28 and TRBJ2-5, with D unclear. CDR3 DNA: TGTGCCAGCAGATTGGTCGGAGAGACCCAGTACTTC. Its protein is CASRLVGETQYF.